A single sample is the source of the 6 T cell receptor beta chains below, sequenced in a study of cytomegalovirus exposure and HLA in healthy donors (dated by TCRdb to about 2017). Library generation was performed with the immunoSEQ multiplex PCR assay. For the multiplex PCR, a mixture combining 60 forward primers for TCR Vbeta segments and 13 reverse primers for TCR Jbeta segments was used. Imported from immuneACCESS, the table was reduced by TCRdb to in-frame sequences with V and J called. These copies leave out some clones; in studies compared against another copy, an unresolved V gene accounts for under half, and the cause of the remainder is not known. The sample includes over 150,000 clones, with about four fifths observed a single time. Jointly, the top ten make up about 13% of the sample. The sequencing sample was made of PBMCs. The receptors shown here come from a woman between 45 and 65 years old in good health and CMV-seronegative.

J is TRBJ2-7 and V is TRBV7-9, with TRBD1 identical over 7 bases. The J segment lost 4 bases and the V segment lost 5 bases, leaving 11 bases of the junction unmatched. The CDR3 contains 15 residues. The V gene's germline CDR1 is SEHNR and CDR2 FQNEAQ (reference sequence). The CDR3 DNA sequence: TGTGCCAGCAGCCCCCCCGACAGGGCGTTATACGAGCAGTACTTC. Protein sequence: CASSPPDRALYEQYF.

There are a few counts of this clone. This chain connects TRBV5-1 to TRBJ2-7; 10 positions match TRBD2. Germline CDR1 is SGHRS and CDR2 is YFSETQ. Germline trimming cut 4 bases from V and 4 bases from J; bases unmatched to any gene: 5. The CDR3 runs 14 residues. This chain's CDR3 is CASSGTSGIYEQYF. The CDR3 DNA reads TGCGCCAGCAGCGGAACTAGCGGGATTTACGAGCAGTACTTC.

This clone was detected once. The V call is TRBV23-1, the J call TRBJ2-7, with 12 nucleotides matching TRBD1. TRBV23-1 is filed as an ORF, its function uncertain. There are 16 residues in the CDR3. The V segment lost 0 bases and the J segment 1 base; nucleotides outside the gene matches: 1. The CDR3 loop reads CASSQSGQGASYEQYF. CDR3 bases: TGCGCCAGCAGTCAATCGGGACAGGGGGCTTCCTACGAGCAGTACTTC.

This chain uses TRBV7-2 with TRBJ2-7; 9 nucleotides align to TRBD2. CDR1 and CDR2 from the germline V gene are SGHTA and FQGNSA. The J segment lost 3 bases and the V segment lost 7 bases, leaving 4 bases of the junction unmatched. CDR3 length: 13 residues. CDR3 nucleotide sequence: TGTGCCAGCACCGTTAGCGGGGGCTACGAGCAGTACTTC. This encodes CASTVSGGYEQYF.

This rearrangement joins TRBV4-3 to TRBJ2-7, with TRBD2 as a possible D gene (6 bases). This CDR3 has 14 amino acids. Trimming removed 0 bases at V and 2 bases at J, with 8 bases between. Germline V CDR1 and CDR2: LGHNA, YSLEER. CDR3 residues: CASSQEAGTYEQYF. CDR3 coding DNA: TGCGCCAGCAGCCAAGAGGCGGGGACCTACGAGCAGTACTTC.

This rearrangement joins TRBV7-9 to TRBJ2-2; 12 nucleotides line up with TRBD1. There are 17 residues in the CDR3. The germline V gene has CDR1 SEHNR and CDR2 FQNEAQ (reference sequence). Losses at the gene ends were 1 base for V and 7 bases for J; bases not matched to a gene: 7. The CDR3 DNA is TGTGCCAGCAGCTTAGAACCGGGACAGGGGGCCCTCGGGGAGCTGTTTTTT. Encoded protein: CASSLEPGQGALGELFF.